This T cell receptor beta chain was profiled in a study of blood T cells in healthy people across ages. In the study overall: In model experiments, template switching was able to capture about one barcoded beta molecule for every two T cells that were present.

Trimming stripped 5 bases from V and 7 bases from J, with 11 bases between. The CDR3 covers 13 residues. The germline V gene has CDR1 MNHEY and CDR2 SVGAGI. This clonotype was counted a few times. Its matching antigen is unknown. Regarding the study as a whole: Getting older went along with TCR beta diversity per million T cells dropping roughly linearly.

With a J-beta primer mix and a sample-barcoded 5' primer, a second PCR ran about 7 to 12 cycles. Every cDNA was tagged by a template-switch adaptor with 12 random nucleotides. No fewer than 3 million CDR3-containing paired-end reads came from each sample. Via MiXCR, TCRdb re-called the 5' RACE reads, giving one row per CDR3 protein. The data hold about 1.8 million distinct CDR3 sequences, with 40% to 55% observed a single time. The source material was blood. This chain links TRBV6-5 with TRBJ1-4, with D uncertain. This TCR derives from a woman between 35 and 50 years old in good health. CDR3 nucleotides: TGTGCCAGCAGTCCCGCCCGGTTTGAAAAACTGTTTTTT. Protein: CASSPARFEKLFF.